This T cell receptor (beta chain) was obtained from a study of neoadjuvant anti-PD-1 for oral cavity cancer. Whole-study context: Before surgery, most patients got three to four biweekly 3 mg/kg nivolumab doses. Patients without progression got a fourth dose around day 43. Findings and limits, study-wide: Higher pretreatment blood Treg/Th17 ratios correlated with higher pretreatment blood and lower post-treatment tumor TCRbeta clonality.

With respect to this clone: Its antigen remains unidentified.

PBMC libraries mostly used about 490 ng of input genomic DNA, with six replicates per sample. Some clones are missing from TCRdb's copy, which holds only in-frame ones; the method was immunoSEQ multiplex PCR. The repertoire holds about 14,000 clones, roughly 64% seen once, with around 2% in the top ten. The CDR3 spans 15 residues. V was shortened by 0 bases and J by 8 bases, with 14 bases between the two germline ends. In germline, CDR1 is LNHNV, CDR2 YYDKDF (reference sequence). This receptor was obtained from a person between 40 and 85 years old with oral cavity squamous cell carcinoma. Sample: PBMCs, taken before nivolumab (anti-PD-1) treatment. V usage is TRBV15 and J usage is TRBJ1-5; D is undetermined. The CDR3 loop is CATSRDRGGGEPQHF. The CDR3 nucleotides are TGTGCCACCAGCAGAGATAGAGGAGGCGGGGAGCCCCAGCATTTT. Combining the CDR3 with reference TRBV15 and TRBJ1-5 gives the whole variable domain DAMVIQNPRYQVTQFGKPVTLSCSQTLNHNVMYWYQQKSSQAPKLLFHYYDKDFNNEADTPDNFQSRRPNTSFCFLDIRSPGLGDTAMYLCATSRDRGGGEPQHFGDGTRLSIL.